One sample yielded the 2 T cell receptor beta chains listed below, sequenced in a study of cytomegalovirus exposure and HLA in healthy donors. Amplification used 60 Vbeta primers and 13 Jbeta primers. Assay used: immunoSEQ multiplex PCR; TCRdb lists only in-frame clones, some missing. The sample includes some 160,000 clones, roughly 90% of them seen just once. What was sequenced was PBMCs. These receptors all come from a woman under 30 in good health and CMV-seronegative.

The sample holds a few counts of this clone. V is TRBV6-5 and J is TRBJ2-3; TRBD2 agrees at 7 bases. This CDR3 contains 14 residues. Per germline, CDR1 MNHEY and CDR2 SVGAGI. V shed 8 bases, J shed 3 bases, and the junction held 8 bases outside the gene matches. The CDR3 is CASGRGRETDTQYF. The CDR3 DNA reads as TGTGCCAGCGGTCGCGGGAGAGAGACAGATACGCAGTATTTT.

V and J are TRBV6-1 and TRBJ1-6; D not certain. CDR3 length: 14 amino acids. The germline CDR1 and CDR2 sequences are MNHNS and SASEGT. V gave up 11 bases and J gave up 0 bases, with 11 bases separating them. The CDR3 DNA reads as TGTGCCTTAGTACGGAGCTCCTATAATTCACCCCTCCACTTT. It codes for CALVRSSYNSPLHF.